This note documents a single TCR beta chain sequence. The data stem from a study of T cell changes during pregnancy in multiple sclerosis. Method: immunoSEQ multiplex PCR; TCRdb's copy keeps in-frame clones and lacks some. The sample has about 62,000 clones; around 89% are singletons. Germline assignment: CDR1 ENHRY and CDR2 SYGVKD. Trimming removed 8 bases from V and 8 bases from J, with 18 bases in between. This CDR3 comprises 13 residues. The sequences come from peripheral blood, collected in the first trimester of pregnancy. V is TRBV10-3 and J is TRBJ1-2; tentative D call: TRBD1 (6 bases). The TCR originated in a female donor with multiple sclerosis, enrolled in a pregnancy study. CDR3 protein: CAIHRESSDGYTF. CDR3 DNA sequence: TGTGCCATCCACAGGGAATCAAGTGACGGCTACACCTTC.